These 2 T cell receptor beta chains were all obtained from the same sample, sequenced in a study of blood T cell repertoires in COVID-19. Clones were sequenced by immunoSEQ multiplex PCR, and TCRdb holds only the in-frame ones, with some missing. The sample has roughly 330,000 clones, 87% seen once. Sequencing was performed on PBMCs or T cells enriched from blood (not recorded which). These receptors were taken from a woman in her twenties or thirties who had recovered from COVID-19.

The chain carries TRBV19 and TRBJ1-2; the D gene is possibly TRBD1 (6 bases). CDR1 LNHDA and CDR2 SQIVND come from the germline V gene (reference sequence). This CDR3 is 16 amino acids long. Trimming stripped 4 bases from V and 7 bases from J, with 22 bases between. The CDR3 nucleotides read TGTGCCAGTAGTAACCCCCCGGGCAGGGGAAACCGTGGCTACACCTTC. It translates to CASSNPPGRGNRGYTF. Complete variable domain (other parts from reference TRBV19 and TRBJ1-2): DGGITQSPKYLFRKEGQNVTLSCEQNLNHDAMYWYRQDPGQGLRLIYYSQIVNDFQKGDIAEGYSVSREKKESFPLTVTSAQKNPTAFYLCASSNPPGRGNRGYTFGSGTRLTVV.

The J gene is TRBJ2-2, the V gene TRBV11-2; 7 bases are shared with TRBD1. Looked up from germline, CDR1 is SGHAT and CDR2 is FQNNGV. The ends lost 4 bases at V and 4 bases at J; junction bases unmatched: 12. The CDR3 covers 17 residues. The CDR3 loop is CASSSASSRGSTGELFF. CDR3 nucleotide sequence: TGTGCCAGCAGCTCTGCGTCCTCCAGGGGGAGCACCGGGGAGCTGTTTTTT.